One sample yielded the 25 T cell receptor beta chains listed below, sequenced in a study of cytomegalovirus exposure and HLA in healthy donors. Sequencing used immunoSEQ multiplex PCR; TCRdb keeps in-frame clones, though not all of them. The sample contains over 150,000 clones, 70% to 90% of which appear only once. Sequenced input: PBMCs. The receptors stem from a woman aged 18-29 years in good health and CMV-seronegative.

This clone was seen once. The V and J genes are TRBV7-9 and TRBJ2-7, with a tentative D call TRBD2 (6 bases). Between the trimmed V and J ends, which lost 9 bases and 1 base, there was a span of 10 bases. The germline V gene has CDR1 SEHNR and CDR2 FQNEAQ (reference sequence). The CDR3 has 12 amino acids. The CDR3 reads CASSGGSYEQYF. CDR3 sequence (DNA): TGTGCCAGTAGTGGGGGGTCCTACGAGCAGTACTTC.

The J gene is TRBJ2-6, the V gene TRBV7-2, with D perhaps matching TRBD2 (5 bases). The CDR3 runs 16 residues. Trimming removed 2 bases from V and 4 bases from J, with 12 bases in between. Germline CDR1 and CDR2: SGHTA and FQGNSA. The CDR3 loop reads CASSLTGVSGANVLTF. The CDR3 DNA follows: TGTGCCAGCAGCTTAACCGGGGTATCAGGGGCCAACGTCCTGACTTTC. Together with reference TRBV7-2 and TRBJ2-6, the CDR3 gives the full variable domain: GAGVSQSPSNKVTEKGKDVELRCDPISGHTALYWYRQSLGQGLEFLIYFQGNSAPDKSGLPSDRFSAERTGGSVSTLTIQRTQQEDSAVYLCASSLTGVSGANVLTFGAGSRLTVL.

The chain's CDR3 is CASSGGITGYNEQFF. The CDR3, as DNA: TGTGCCAGCAGTGGGGGCATCACCGGATACAATGAGCAGTTCTTC. The rearrangement uses TRBV7-9 and TRBJ2-1; a possible D gene is TRBD1 (6 bases). The CDR3 has 15 amino acids. Deletions cut 6 bases from V and 4 bases from J, with 16 bases between. Germline V CDR1 and CDR2: SEHNR, FQNEAQ (reference sequence).

This chain links TRBV4-1 with TRBJ1-1; D unclear. The ends were cut back, 0 bases at V and 1 base at J, with 3 bases in the middle. Germline V gives CDR1 MGHRA, CDR2 YSYEKL. This CDR3 is built from 13 residues. CDR3 loop: CASSQEANTEAFF. CDR3 sequence (DNA): TGCGCCAGCAGCCAAGAAGCGAACACTGAAGCTTTCTTT.

This chain joins TRBV7-9 and TRBJ1-2; no firm D call. V was pared by 4 bases and J by 8 bases, with 26 bases between. The CDR3 contains 17 residues. CDR1 and CDR2 from the germline V gene are SEHNR and FQNEAQ (reference sequence). Here the CDR3 DNA reads TGTGCCAGCAGCTCCACGACGCCGACCGAGGGCGAAGGGGGCTACACCTTC. The encoded protein is CASSSTTPTEGEGGYTF.

The rearrangement joins TRBV7-9 to TRBJ1-2; a possible D gene is TRBD1 (6 bases). V lost 3 bases and J lost 4, with 15 bases in between. Germline lookup yields CDR1 SEHNR and CDR2 FQNEAQ (reference sequence). The CDR3 is 15 amino acids. This chain's CDR3 is CASSFSGQFLYGYTF. The DNA for the CDR3 is TGTGCCAGCAGCTTTTCAGGACAGTTCCTCTATGGCTACACCTTC. Full variable domain (outside the CDR3, taken from reference TRBV7-9 and TRBJ1-2): DTGVSQNPRHKITKRGQNVTFRCDPISEHNRLYWYRQTLGQGPEFLTYFQNEAQLEKSRLLSDRFSAERPKGSFSTLEIQRTEQGDSAMYLCASSFSGQFLYGYTFGSGTRLTVV.

The V call is TRBV9, the J call TRBJ1-3, with a possible D match to TRBD1 (5 bases). The V gene lost 0 bases and the J gene lost 0 bases, with 16 bases spanning the gap. Germline V lookup: CDR1 SGDLS, CDR2 YYNGEE. The length of the CDR3 is 18 residues. CDR3 amino acids: CASSVGLPSGYSGNTIYF. CDR3 DNA: TGTGCCAGCAGCGTAGGCCTCCCTTCAGGGTACTCTGGAAACACCATATATTTT.

The chain recombines TRBV13 with TRBJ2-3; D is undetermined. CDR1 is PRHDT and CDR2 is FYEKMQ in the germline V gene (reference sequence). The CDR3 has 13 residues. The V gene lost 3 bases and the J gene lost 0 bases, with 4 bases spanning the gap. The CDR3 nucleotides read TGTGCCAGCAGCTTCCCAAGCACAGATACGCAGTATTTT. It encodes CASSFPSTDTQYF.

The CDR3 reads CASSFDREFLYEQYF. The CDR3 bases are TGCGCCAGCAGCTTCGACAGGGAATTCCTCTACGAGCAGTACTTC. The chain employs TRBV4-1 and TRBJ2-7; 7 bases are shared with TRBD1. CDR3 length equals 15 residues. V lost 5 bases and J lost 3; bases outside the gene matches: 10. Germline V gene lookup returns CDR1 MGHRA and CDR2 YSYEKL.

The rearrangement links TRBV4-1 to TRBJ2-2; no firm D call. Trimming removed 8 bases from V and 2 bases from J, with 15 bases in between. Germline CDR1 MGHRA, CDR2 YSYEKL. There are 15 residues in the CDR3. The CDR3 DNA reads TGCGCCAGCCCCTTGCTTGGCACCAACACCGGGGAGCTGTTTTTT. It specifies CASPLLGTNTGELFF.

Notes on this clone: At one of its ends the junction is not consistent with the germline gene, which may arise from a read error. The sample has other DNA sequences that encode this CDR3 too. The V and J genes are TRBV27 and TRBJ2-3; a weak D match, TRBD2 (5 bases). Germline-derived CDR1 and CDR2 are MNHEY and SMNVEV (reference sequence). CDR3 length: 16 amino acids. This CDR3 reads CASSDQHAASTDTQYF. DNA of the CDR3: TGTGCCAGCAGTGACCAGCACGCGGCTAGCACAGATACACAGTATTTT.

This clone has just a few counts. The chain couples TRBV6-4 to TRBJ2-2, with a possible D match to TRBD1 (5 bases). The germline gives CDR1 MRHNA, CDR2 SNTAGT. This CDR3 has 16 amino acids. The V gene lost 0 bases and the J gene lost 4 bases, with 12 bases spanning the gap. CDR3 DNA: TGTGCCAGCAGTGACTCAATCCGACAGAGCACCGGGGAGCTGTTTTTT. It is translated as CASSDSIRQSTGELFF.

The V gene is TRBV7-2, the J gene TRBJ2-7; possible D gene TRBD1, 5 bases. The length of the CDR3 is 13 residues. Germline assignment: CDR1 SGHTA and CDR2 FQGNSA. Trimming removed 2 bases from V and 7 bases from J, with 12 bases in between. The CDR3 DNA reads as TGTGCCAGCAGCTTAAGTGTGGGGCGGGAGCAGTACTTC. Translation: CASSLSVGREQYF.

The chain employs TRBV29-1 and TRBJ2-3, with 7 nucleotides matching TRBD2. The germline V gene encodes CDR1 SQVTM and CDR2 ANQGSEA. The CDR3 has 14 amino acids. J was trimmed by 2 bases and V by 3 bases; bases with no gene match: 5. The CDR3 is CSVDASGYTDTQYF. The CDR3 bases are TGCAGCGTTGATGCTAGCGGATACACAGATACGCAGTATTTT.

The V and J genes are TRBV13 and TRBJ2-4, with D tentatively TRBD2 (6 bases). The germline V gene has CDR1 PRHDT and CDR2 FYEKMQ (reference sequence). The CDR3 consists of 15 residues. V gave up 5 bases and J gave up 8 bases, with 19 bases separating them. The CDR3, as DNA: TGTGCCAGCAGCGCCTCACGGGCTGGCGGGGACATTCAGTACTTC. Its protein is CASSASRAGGDIQYF. Variable domain in full (rest from reference TRBV13 and TRBJ2-4): AAGVIQSPRHLIKEKRETATLKCYPIPRHDTVYWYQQGPGQDPQFLISFYEKMQSDKGSIPDRFSAQQFSDYHSELNMSSLELGDSALYFCASSASRAGGDIQYFGAGTRLSVL.

The chain carries TRBV18 and TRBJ1-3; D is perhaps TRBD1 (5 bases). V lost 4 bases and J lost 1, with 14 bases in between. There are 16 residues in the CDR3. Per the germline V gene, CDR1 is KGHSH and CDR2 is LQKENI. The CDR3 here is CASSRLISGSGNTIYF. DNA for the CDR3: TGTGCCAGCTCACGTTTAATCTCAGGGTCTGGAAACACCATATATTTT. Variable domain in full (rest from reference TRBV18 and TRBJ1-3): NAGVMQNPRHLVRRRGQEARLRCSPMKGHSHVYWYRQLPEEGLKFMVYLQKENIIDESGMPKERFSAEFPKEGPSILRIQQVVRGDSAAYFCASSRLISGSGNTIYFGEGSWLTVV.

V gene TRBV15 combines with J gene TRBJ2-5; D possibly corresponds to TRBD1 (6 bases). CDR1 and CDR2 (germline): LNHNV, YYDKDF (reference sequence). The CDR3 has 16 residues. Trimming removed 2 bases from V and 5 bases from J, with 18 bases in between. The CDR3 region is CATSRTYRDRGETQYF. For the CDR3, the DNA is TGTGCCACCAGCAGAACGTACAGGGATAGGGGGGAGACCCAGTACTTC. Full variable domain (remainder filled in from reference TRBV15 and TRBJ2-5): DAMVIQNPRYQVTQFGKPVTLSCSQTLNHNVMYWYQQKSSQAPKLLFHYYDKDFNNEADTPDNFQSRRPNTSFCFLDIRSPGLGDTAMYLCATSRTYRDRGETQYFGPGTRLLVL.

The V call is TRBV6-1, the J call TRBJ2-5; TRBD2 matches 11 bases. This CDR3 is 16 amino acids long. Germline values: CDR1 MNHNS, CDR2 SASEGT. V gave up 4 bases and J gave up 5 bases; unmatched junction bases: 9. CDR3 sequence (DNA): TGTGCCAGCAGTGCGACTAGCGGGGAGGTATGGGAGACCCAGTACTTC. This gives the protein CASSATSGEVWETQYF.

The rearrangement uses TRBV5-1 and TRBJ2-7; a possible D gene is TRBD2 (6 bases). Trimming took 0 bases from V and 3 from J, leaving 13 bases between them. This CDR3 spans 15 amino acids. CDR1 and CDR2 from the germline V gene are SGHRS and YFSETQ. CDR3 sequence reads: CASSLETGSFYEQYF. DNA for the CDR3: TGCGCCAGCAGCTTGGAGACCGGGAGTTTCTACGAGCAGTACTTC.

The chain uses TRBV2 and TRBJ2-3; 7 bases fit TRBD2. The CDR3 is made up of 16 amino acids. From germline, CDR1 is SNHLY and CDR2 FYNNEI. Trimming removed 6 bases from V and 4 bases from J; junction bases left unmatched: 13. The CDR3 DNA reads TGTGCCAGCAGCTCCCGGAGCGGGGCTAGGGCAGATACGCAGTATTTT. It translates to CASSSRSGARADTQYF.

This chain joins TRBV18 and TRBJ2-7, with 7 bases identical to TRBD1. CDR1 and CDR2 from the germline V gene are KGHSH and LQKENI. J gave up 3 bases and V 3 bases, and 5 bases lay outside the gene matches. This CDR3 has 14 amino acids. The CDR3 DNA is TGTGCCAGCTCACCCGGGACAGTGTTCTACGAGCAGTACTTC. It specifies CASSPGTVFYEQYF.

The chain recombines TRBV5-4 with TRBJ1-2; 8 bases line up with TRBD1. With 0 bases clipped from V and 2 bases from J, the junction kept 3 bases outside the gene matches. The CDR3 has 15 amino acids. Germline-derived CDR1 and CDR2 are SGHNT and YYREEE (reference sequence). CDR3 nucleotide sequence: TGTGCCAGCAGCTTGGTCTGGACAGGGAACTATGGCTACACCTTC. This codes for CASSLVWTGNYGYTF.

V gene TRBV2 combines with J gene TRBJ2-7; D perhaps matches TRBD1 (6 bases). The CDR3 covers 12 residues. V lost 8 bases, J lost 3 bases, and 11 bases lay in between. Per the germline V gene, CDR1 is SNHLY and CDR2 is FYNNEI. CDR3 DNA sequence: TGTGCCAGCCGGACAGATCTCTACGAGCAGTACTTC. Its protein product is CASRTDLYEQYF.

The chain uses TRBV25-1 and TRBJ1-2, with D perhaps matching TRBD1 (6 bases). Per the germline V gene, CDR1 is MGHDK and CDR2 is SYGVNS. The CDR3 spans 13 residues. The V end lost 2 bases, the J end lost 7 bases, and 11 bases lay between the germline ends. The CDR3 nucleotides are TGTGCCAGCAGTGAACAGGGGCGAGGTGGCTACACCTTC. Amino acids: CASSEQGRGGYTF.

This clone was seen a single time. The rearrangement joins TRBV11-2 to TRBJ1-1; 9 bases line up with TRBD1. Germline V gene lookup returns CDR1 SGHAT and CDR2 FQNNGV. J lost 5 bases, V lost 6 bases, and 7 bases had no gene match. The CDR3 has 14 residues. Written as DNA, the CDR3 is TGTGCCAGCAGTCACAGGGGGCTTGGGACTGAAGCTTTCTTT. Translating it yields CASSHRGLGTEAFF.